Shown below are 26 T cell receptor beta chains from a single sample sequenced in a study of cytomegalovirus exposure and HLA in healthy donors. Assay used: immunoSEQ multiplex PCR; TCRdb lists only in-frame clones, some missing. Altogether 300,000 to 350,000 clones are present, approximately 85% being singletons, with the ten largest covering more than 0.95%. The sequenced sample was PBMCs. Source of these receptors: a man aged 30 to 39 in good health and CMV-seronegative.

This clone was observed a few times. V usage is TRBV6-5 and J usage is TRBJ1-2, with 8 bases lining up with TRBD1. Trimming took 5 bases from V and 0 from J; bases not matched to a gene: 5. Germline V gene data show CDR1 as MNHEY and CDR2 as SVGAGI. The CDR3 is 15 amino acids. CDR3 residues: CASSQSDRANYGYTF. DNA of the CDR3: TGTGCCAGCAGTCAATCGGACAGGGCTAACTATGGCTACACCTTC.

The chain has TRBV9 and TRBJ2-7; D ambiguous. The germline V gene has CDR1 SGDLS and CDR2 YYNGEE. This CDR3 is 12 amino acids long. Trimming removed 3 bases at V and 2 bases at J, with 6 bases between. CDR3 in amino acids: CASSASPYEQYF. As DNA, the CDR3 is TGTGCCAGCAGCGCAAGCCCCTACGAGCAGTACTTC.

The rearrangement uses TRBV4-3 and TRBJ1-2; TRBD1 might be the D (6 bases). Germline V gene data show CDR1 as LGHNA and CDR2 as YSLEER. V was shortened by 1 base and J by 3 bases, with 12 bases between the two germline ends. CDR3 length: 15 amino acids. CDR3 DNA: TGCGCCAGCAGCCAAGTCGAGGGGGATCACTATGGCTACACCTTC. Residues: CASSQVEGDHYGYTF.

J is TRBJ2-7 and V is TRBV5-6, with D tentatively TRBD1 (6 bases). Germline lookup yields CDR1 SGHDT and CDR2 YYEEEE. This CDR3 has 13 amino acids. V was clipped by 3 bases and J by 3 bases, with 10 bases between them. The CDR3 region has the DNA TGTGCCAGCAGCTCGACAGGCTTCTACGAGCAGTACTTC. This sequence encodes CASSSTGFYEQYF.

The V and J genes are TRBV27 and TRBJ2-5, with a tentative D call TRBD1 (5 bases). Trimming shortened V by 6 bases and J by 5 bases, and 22 bases separated the two germline ends. Germline CDR1 is MNHEY and CDR2 is SMNVEV (reference sequence). The CDR3 spans 16 residues. CDR3 coding DNA: TGTGCCAGCAGCCTCCTTGGGGCAGGGAAAGGGGAGACCCAGTACTTC. It codes for CASSLLGAGKGETQYF.

The chain joins TRBV20-1 to TRBJ1-1; D unclear. V was clipped by 6 bases and J by 9 bases, with 11 bases between them. Germline V gene data show CDR1 as DFQATT and CDR2 as SNEGSKA (reference sequence). CDR3 length equals 10 residues. CDR3 region: CSAIREQAFF. The DNA for the CDR3 is TGCAGTGCGATCCGGGAGCAAGCTTTCTTT.

This clone has more than one count but fewer than ten. This chain uses TRBV14 with TRBJ2-3; D perhaps matches TRBD2 (6 bases). CDR3 size: 16 residues. Germline loops: CDR1 SGHDN, CDR2 FVKESK. The V end lost 0 bases, the J end lost 6 bases, and 16 bases lay between the germline ends. CDR3 coding DNA: TGTGCCAGCAGCCAAGATGTGGGTACTAGCTCGGATACGCAGTATTTT. Amino acids: CASSQDVGTSSDTQYF.

V is TRBV29-1 and J is TRBJ1-1; tentative D call: TRBD1 (5 bases). V was cut by 7 bases and J by 4 bases, with 25 bases left in between. This CDR3 is built from 16 residues. CDR1 is SQVTM and CDR2 is ANQGSEA in the germline V gene. CDR3 nucleotides: TGCAGCGGGGACCGGGGTTTCGGGGGATTGCCCACTGAAGCTTTCTTT. Protein sequence: CSGDRGFGGLPTEAFF.

V and J are TRBV6-1 and TRBJ2-1; possibly TRBD1 for D (6 bases). V lost 4 bases to trimming and J lost 0 bases, with 13 bases between them. Germline V gene sequence: CDR1 MNHNS, CDR2 SASEGT. The CDR3 spans 16 residues. The CDR3 sequence is CASSVRQAFSYNEQFF. The CDR3 nucleotides are TGTGCCAGCAGTGTGCGACAGGCGTTCTCCTACAATGAGCAGTTCTTC.

Only a few counts were recorded for this clone. The chain links TRBV19 to TRBJ1-6; D not certain. The germline V gene encodes CDR1 LNHDA and CDR2 SQIVND (reference sequence). Trimming took off 0 bases at V and 5 bases at J, with 8 bases between the two ends. The length of the CDR3 is 15 residues. The CDR3 nucleotides read TGTGCCAGTAGTATAGATGGGAGTAATAATTCACCCCTCCACTTT. Protein product: CASSIDGSNNSPLHF.

Details on this clone: An end of the junction differs from the germline gene, which may be a read error. The chain joins TRBV2 to TRBJ2-7; 8 bases fit TRBD1. CDR3 size: 10 residues. Germline V gene lookup returns CDR1 SNHLY and CDR2 FYNNEI. The CDR3 loop reads CACRGPEQYF. As DNA, the CDR3 is TGTGCCTGCAGGGGGCCCGAGCAGTACTTC.

V is TRBV27 and J is TRBJ1-2, with 8 positions matching TRBD1. Germline CDR1 reads MNHEY; CDR2 reads SMNVEV (reference sequence). V lost 4 bases, J lost 2 bases, and 6 bases stayed unmatched. This CDR3 comprises 15 residues. CDR3 sequence (DNA): TGTGCCAGCAGTTCACGACAGGGGTTGAACTATGGCTACACCTTC. It specifies CASSSRQGLNYGYTF.

This sequence joins TRBV2 and TRBJ1-2; D not certain. CDR3 length: 14 residues. Germline-derived CDR1 and CDR2 are SNHLY and FYNNEI. Trimming took off 8 bases at V and 7 bases at J, with 20 bases between the two ends. CDR3 residues: CASPEVSPLAGYTF. The DNA of the CDR3 is TGTGCCAGCCCAGAGGTATCTCCCTTGGCTGGCTACACCTTC.

The J gene is TRBJ2-3, the V gene TRBV27, with 7 bases identical to TRBD1. This CDR3 comprises 14 residues. Per the germline V gene, CDR1 is MNHEY and CDR2 is SMNVEV (reference sequence). Trimming cost V 5 bases and J 4 bases; bases outside gene matches: 6. The CDR3 sequence is CASSEDRIADTQYF. The CDR3 DNA is TGTGCCAGCAGTGAGGACAGGATCGCAGATACGCAGTATTTT.

V usage is TRBV5-6 and J usage is TRBJ2-7; TRBD1 is a possible D gene (5 bases). With 4 bases removed from V and 3 bases from J, the gap between germline ends came to 8 bases. The CDR3 covers 12 residues. The germline V gene has CDR1 SGHDT and CDR2 YYEEEE. CDR3 residues: CASSQDSYEQYF. The CDR3 bases are TGTGCCAGCAGCCAAGACAGCTACGAGCAGTACTTC.

The gene calls are TRBV5-4 and TRBJ2-7, with TRBD2 as a possible D gene (6 bases). The CDR3 sequence is 15 residues long. Trimming took off 1 base at V and 11 bases at J, with 22 bases between the two ends. CDR1 and CDR2 (germline): SGHNT, YYREEE (reference sequence). DNA of the CDR3: TGTGCCAGCAGCTTGTGGGCGGGACCGGCCATGGGGGAGTACTTC. It yields the protein CASSLWAGPAMGEYF.

The rearrangement links TRBV19 to TRBJ2-7; the match to TRBD1 covers 8 bases. The germline gives CDR1 LNHDA, CDR2 SQIVND (reference sequence). The junction had 4 bases not matched to a gene; V was cut back by 4 bases and J by 2 bases. This CDR3 region has 14 residues. CDR3: CASSTGTGTYEQYF. In DNA form, the CDR3 reads TGTGCCAGTAGTACCGGGACAGGAACCTACGAGCAGTACTTC.

This CDR3 is CASSLSRRDEKLFF. In nucleotides, the CDR3 is TGTGCCAGCAGTTTATCGAGGCGGGATGAAAAACTGTTTTTT. This chain joins TRBV27 and TRBJ1-4; D is ambiguous. CDR1 MNHEY and CDR2 SMNVEV come from the germline V gene (reference sequence). Trimming cost V 0 bases and J 6 bases, with 8 bases left between them. The length of the CDR3 is 14 residues.

The genes are TRBV30 and TRBJ2-5; maybe TRBD2 (6 bases). The CDR3 covers 14 residues. The V gene lost 5 bases and the J gene lost 2 bases, with 15 bases spanning the gap. The germline V gene has CDR1 GTSNPN and CDR2 SVGIG (reference sequence). The CDR3 is CAWWDFRSQETQYF. The CDR3 coding sequence is TGTGCCTGGTGGGACTTCAGATCACAAGAGACCCAGTACTTC.

This chain joins TRBV6-1 and TRBJ2-7; 7 bases align to TRBD1. V lost 7 bases to trimming and J lost 0 bases; unmatched junction nucleotides: 6. Germline loops: CDR1 MNHNS, CDR2 SASEGT. CDR3 length: 14 residues. The CDR3 DNA is TGTGCCAGCATTTCGACAGGGAACTCCTACGAGCAGTACTTC. Translated, it gives CASISTGNSYEQYF.

This chain uses TRBV6-1 with TRBJ1-1, with a weak D call TRBD1 (5 bases). Germline assignment: CDR1 MNHNS and CDR2 SASEGT. This CDR3 has 15 amino acids. The V and J ends lost 2 bases and 4 bases respectively, with 14 bases between them. The CDR3 loop is CASSERGGGTTEAFF. In nucleotides, the CDR3 is TGTGCCAGCAGTGAAAGAGGCGGGGGTACCACTGAAGCTTTCTTT.

The rearrangement links TRBV13 to TRBJ2-5; 9 nucleotides line up with TRBD2. Germline assignment: CDR1 PRHDT and CDR2 FYEKMQ (reference sequence). The trim removed 1 base at V and 0 bases at J, leaving 6 bases unmatched. This CDR3 comprises 17 residues. As DNA, the CDR3 is TGTGCCAGCAGCTTAGTCGGGCTAGCGGGGCACCAAGAGACCCAGTACTTC. This translates into CASSLVGLAGHQETQYF.

This clone was found once. In nucleotides, the CDR3 is TGTGCCAGCAGTTACTCTTACTGGGAGACTAATGAAAAACTGTTTTTT. Translating gives CASSYSYWETNEKLFF. The chain uses TRBV6-5 and TRBJ1-4, with D uncertain. The germline V gene has CDR1 MNHEY and CDR2 SVGAGI. The CDR3 is 16 amino acids. Trimming stripped 0 bases from V and 2 bases from J, with 10 bases between.

The chain uses TRBV15 and TRBJ1-1; TRBD1 might be the D (6 bases). V gave up 6 bases and J gave up 2 bases, with 13 bases separating them. The CDR3 loop spans 14 amino acids. CDR1 and CDR2 (germline): LNHNV, YYDKDF (reference sequence). The CDR3 protein is CATSPRGANTEAFF. CDR3 DNA sequence: TGTGCCACCAGTCCCCGGGGGGCTAACACTGAAGCTTTCTTT.

In this sample, this clone turned up once. The V gene is TRBV11-3, the J gene TRBJ2-2; D not certain. Germline V gene data show CDR1 as SGHNT and CDR2 as YENEEA. This CDR3 contains 14 residues. V was trimmed by 2 bases and J by 1 base, leaving 5 bases between them. This chain's CDR3 is CASSLTVNTGELFF. CDR3 DNA: TGTGCCAGCAGCTTAACTGTGAACACCGGGGAGCTGTTTTTT.

The V call is TRBV15, the J call TRBJ2-2, with D hard to call. Trimming removed 0 bases from V and 5 bases from J, with 10 bases in between. CDR3 size: 15 residues. Germline V gene sequence: CDR1 LNHNV, CDR2 YYDKDF (reference sequence). The CDR3 DNA follows: TGTGCCACCAGCAGAGACCACCTACAGACCGGGGAGCTGTTTTTT. Its translation: CATSRDHLQTGELFF.